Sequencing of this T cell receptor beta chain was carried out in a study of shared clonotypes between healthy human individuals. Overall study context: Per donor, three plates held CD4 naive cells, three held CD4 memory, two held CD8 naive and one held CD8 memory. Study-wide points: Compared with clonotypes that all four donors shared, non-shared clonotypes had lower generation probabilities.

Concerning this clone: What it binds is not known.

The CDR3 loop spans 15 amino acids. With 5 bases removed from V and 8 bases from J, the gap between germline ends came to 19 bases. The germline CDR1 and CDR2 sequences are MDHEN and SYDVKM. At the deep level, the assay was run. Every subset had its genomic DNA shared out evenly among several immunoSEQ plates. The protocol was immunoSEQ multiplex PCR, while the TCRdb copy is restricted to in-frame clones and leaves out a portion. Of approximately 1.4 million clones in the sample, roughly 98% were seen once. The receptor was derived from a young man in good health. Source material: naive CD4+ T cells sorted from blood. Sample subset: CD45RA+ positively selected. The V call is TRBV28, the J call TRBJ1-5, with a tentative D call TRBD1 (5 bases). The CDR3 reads CASSATGATWEPQHF. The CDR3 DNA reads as TGTGCCAGCAGTGCTACAGGCGCCACCTGGGAGCCCCAGCATTTT.